The clone carrying this T cell receptor (beta chain) was seen a few times. The antigen is undetermined. This entry comes from a study of PD-L1 blockade in urothelial cancer. Overall study context: Administration of atezolizumab to patients began in about 2014, at 1,200 mg intravenously every 3 weeks.

The study, taken as a whole, reports: More tumor-infiltrating T lymphocytes were found in patients with durable benefit.

V gave up 1 base and J gave up 4 bases, with 16 bases separating them. CDR1 GTSNPN and CDR2 SVGIG come from the germline V gene (reference sequence). This CDR3 has 15 residues. TCRdb's table, derived via immunoSEQ multiplex PCR, lists solely in-frame clones and lacks some. Of fewer than 45,000 clones listed, about a third were seen once; the top ten hold 8% to 9%. Patients presented with locally advanced or metastatic urothelial carcinoma. This receptor was taken from a man in his 60s with urothelial cancer. Sequencing used tumor tissue, obtained before atezolizumab (anti-PD-L1) treatment. The chain carries TRBV30 and TRBJ1-2; D uncertain. CDR3 protein: CAWSALGFGGYGYTF. The CDR3 nucleotides read TGTGCCTGGAGTGCGTTGGGGTTTGGTGGCTATGGCTACACCTTC.